The T cell receptor beta chain under discussion was sequenced for a study of blood T cells in healthy people across ages. This clonotype was seen a few times. The germline V gene encodes CDR1 DFQATT and CDR2 SNEGSKA (reference sequence). This CDR3 region has 14 residues. V was trimmed by 0 bases and J by 7 bases, leaving 12 bases between them. Primers used in a second PCR of roughly 7 to 12 cycles were a sample-barcoded 5' primer and a J-beta primer mix. TCRdb reprocessed the 5' RACE reads with MiXCR, giving one entry per CDR3 protein. The profile shows around 900,000 distinct CDR3 sequences, around 54% of them singletons.

Sequenced material: blood. The V call is TRBV20-1, the J call TRBJ1-4, with D possibly being TRBD1 (6 bases). The sequence was obtained from a woman aged 60-70 years in good health. The CDR3 sequence: CSARDTRGGEKLFF. The CDR3 DNA reads as TGCAGTGCTAGAGATACCAGGGGAGGTGAAAAACTGTTTTTT.